This TCR beta chain was captured by sequencing in a study of shared clonotypes between healthy human individuals. The CDR3 loop spans 16 amino acids. Looked up from germline, CDR1 is SEHNR and CDR2 is FQNEAQ (reference sequence). The V gene end was trimmed by 1 base and the J gene end by 0 bases; junction bases not matched to a gene: 5. The method was immunoSEQ multiplex PCR; TCRdb's version includes in-frame clones alone and lacks a portion of them. The sample lists 1,500,000 or so clones; around 97% were seen once. From CD4+ cells came CD45RA+ naive and CD45RA-negative memory subsets. The TCR originated in a young man in good health. Sequences were obtained from naive CD4+ T cells sorted from blood. Regarding subset: CD45RA+ positively selected. The chain is built from TRBV7-9 and TRBJ2-5; 7 positions agree with TRBD1. The DNA for the CDR3 is TGTGCCAGCAGCTTAGTAAAGGACAGGAACCAAGAGACCCAGTACTTC. Translated: CASSLVKDRNQETQYF.